The 21 T cell receptor beta chains below come from one sample, sequenced in a study of post-analysis software for immune sequencing data. Study conclusions and caveats: Patients had higher frequencies than controls of about five TRBV segments, including TRBV5-6, TRBV5-1 and TRBV20-1.

No antigen has been identified for these receptors. Unique-molecular-identifier-tagged TCR beta cDNA libraries were used. TCRdb ran MiXCR on the PCR reads and lists one entry per CDR3 protein. In the table there are hundreds of thousands of distinct CDR3 sequences, around 27% of which are singletons. Sample: blood. The receptors come from a girl aged 10-17 years with multiple sclerosis.

This clonotype was observed many times. The chain recombines TRBV7-2 with TRBJ2-7, with 9 bases that match TRBD1. The CDR3 is 15 residues long. Germline V gene lookup returns CDR1 SGHTA and CDR2 FQGNSA. V was clipped by 1 base and J by 3 bases; unmatched bases: 4. CDR3 residues: CASSLEGTGLYEQYF. The CDR3 DNA sequence: TGTGCCAGCAGCTTAGAGGGGACAGGGCTCTACGAGCAGTACTTC.

The chain links TRBV6-5 to TRBJ1-6; D gene ambiguous. The germline V gene has CDR1 MNHEY and CDR2 SVGAGI. The CDR3 has 14 residues. V was clipped by 3 bases and J by 10 bases, with 13 bases between them. CDR3 region: CASSYNGDDSPLHF. In DNA form, the CDR3 reads TGTGCCAGCAGTTATAATGGAGATGACTCACCCCTCCACTTT.

With respect to this clonotype: A read error is possible here, since a much larger clone lies one base away. The chain combines TRBV29-1 with TRBJ2-1; TRBD2 matches at 10 bases. This CDR3 comprises 16 residues. In germline, CDR1 is SQVTM, CDR2 ANQGSEA. The V and J ends lost 4 bases and 6 bases, in that order; junction bases with no gene match: 12. CDR3 coding DNA: TGCAGCGTTGCGGTAGGTAGCGGGGGGAGCACCAATGAGCAGTTCTTC. Translation gives CSVAVGSGGSTNEQFF.

The CDR3: CASSSYTEAFF. In nucleotides, the CDR3 is TGTGCCAGCAGCAGCTACACTGAAGCTTTCTTT. The chain employs TRBV7-9 and TRBJ1-1; unclear D gene. The CDR3 contains 11 residues. V was clipped by 5 bases and J by 3 bases, with 4 bases between them. Germline lookup yields CDR1 SEHNR and CDR2 FQNEAQ (reference sequence).

V usage is TRBV28 and J usage is TRBJ2-7, with D uncertain. The CDR3 spans 14 residues. Trimming cost V 5 bases and J 5 bases, with 16 bases left between them. Germline lookup yields CDR1 MDHEN and CDR2 SYDVKM. CDR3 bases: TGTGCCAGCAGTCCCCTCCGTTTGGCTAACGAGCAGTACTTC. Protein sequence: CASSPLRLANEQYF.

With regard to this clonotype: A read error may explain this, as a much larger clone is one base away. The V and J genes are TRBV6-5 and TRBJ2-5; D ambiguous. From germline, CDR1 is MNHEY and CDR2 SVGAGI. The CDR3 contains 10 residues. CDR3 loop: CTSRKETQYF. CDR3 bases: TGTACCAGCAGAAAAGAGACCCAGTACTTC.

With respect to this clonotype: A read error may explain this, as a much larger clone is one base away. V gene TRBV6-2 or TRBV6-3 combines with J gene TRBJ2-7; D might be TRBD2 (6 bases). Trimming cost V 6 bases and J 3 bases, with 27 bases left between them. This CDR3 is 18 amino acids long. CDR1 and CDR2 from the germline V gene are MNHEY and SVGEGT. DNA of the CDR3: TGTGCCAGCAGCCTTCCCGTCTGGATGGGGGGAGAGGGCTACGAGCAGTACTTC. It specifies CASSLPVWMGGEGYEQYF.

This chain connects TRBV5-4 to TRBJ2-1; 10 bases line up with TRBD2. Trimming removed 3 bases from V and 6 bases from J; junction bases left unmatched: 3. This CDR3 contains 14 residues. The germline gives CDR1 SGHNT, CDR2 YYREEE (reference sequence). The CDR3 region is CASSSPSGSNEQFF. The CDR3 DNA reads TGTGCCAGCAGCTCACCTAGCGGGAGCAATGAGCAGTTCTTC.

This clonotype was seen a handful of times. The chain has TRBV29-1 and TRBJ2-5, with D maybe TRBD1 (5 bases). The V and J ends lost 8 bases and 3 bases respectively, with 19 bases between them. The germline V gene encodes CDR1 SQVTM and CDR2 ANQGSEA. CDR3 length: 14 residues. This CDR3 reads CSSKGQLIEETQYF. The CDR3 DNA is TGCAGCTCGAAGGGGCAGTTAATTGAAGAGACCCAGTACTTC.

This chain links TRBV2 with TRBJ2-5, with D perhaps assigned TRBD1 or TRBD2 (5 bases each). CDR1 SNHLY and CDR2 FYNNEI come from the germline V gene. The V end was cut by 4 bases, the J end by 11 bases, with 17 bases between. This CDR3 comprises 13 residues. The CDR3 reads CASSVTAVGEQYF. The CDR3 DNA reads as TGTGCCAGCAGTGTGACCGCCGTGGGGGAGCAGTACTTC.

Concerning this clonotype: This CDR3 fails to terminate in the conserved phenylalanine or tryptophan, so it likely reflects a read error. The V and J genes are TRBV5-6 and TRBJ2-7; TRBD2 is a possible D gene (5 bases). Germline values: CDR1 SGHDT, CDR2 YYEEEE. The CDR3 loop spans 14 amino acids. V lost 3 bases to trimming and J lost 7 bases, with 17 bases between them. The CDR3 nucleotides are TGTGCCAGCAGCTCCCCGGGGTTACCGGGGGAGCAGTACCTC. It specifies CASSSPGLPGEQYL.

This sequence joins TRBV5-1 and TRBJ2-2, with D possibly being TRBD2 (6 bases). Between the trimmed V and J ends, which lost 5 bases and 4 bases, there was a span of 12 bases. This CDR3 is built from 14 residues. In germline, CDR1 is SGHRS, CDR2 YFSETQ. The CDR3 reads CASRSRESTGELFF. DNA for the CDR3: TGCGCCAGCAGGAGTCGGGAGAGCACCGGGGAGCTGTTTTTT.

V and J are TRBV20-1 and TRBJ1-5, with D tentatively TRBD1 (5 bases). The V gene lost 6 bases and the J gene lost 1 base, with 16 bases spanning the gap. There are 15 residues in the CDR3. The germline V gene has CDR1 DFQATT and CDR2 SNEGSKA (reference sequence). CDR3 DNA sequence: TGCAGTGCCCGCGGGGCCCGCGAGAGCAATCAGCCCCAGCATTTT. Translating gives CSARGARESNQPQHF.

This clonotype was counted at least ten times. The genes are TRBV6-1 and TRBJ2-5; 15 bases align to TRBD2. Germline CDR1 reads MNHNS; CDR2 reads SASEGT. The CDR3 is 18 amino acids. J gave up 7 bases and V 5 bases, and 14 bases lay outside the gene matches. The CDR3, as DNA: TGTGCCAGCAGTCGCCCGGGACTAGCGGGAGGTGGATTGGGGACCCAGTACTTC. Its translation: CASSRPGLAGGGLGTQYF.

V is TRBV20-1 and J is TRBJ1-2; TRBD1 might be the D (5 bases). Germline V CDR1 and CDR2: DFQATT, SNEGSKA (reference sequence). With 6 bases removed from V and 6 bases from J, the gap between germline ends came to 20 bases. The CDR3 runs to 14 residues. The CDR3 DNA follows: TGCAGTGCCGACACCCATCAGGGTGGGGATGGCTACACCTTC. Protein sequence: CSADTHQGGDGYTF.

This rearrangement joins TRBV10-3 to TRBJ1-1; D remains ambiguous. V dropped 7 bases and J dropped 4 bases, with 13 bases sitting between them. From germline, CDR1 is ENHRY and CDR2 SYGVKD. The CDR3 runs 13 residues. The CDR3 reads CAITAGASTEAFF. CDR3 DNA sequence: TGTGCCATCACGGCGGGCGCGAGCACTGAAGCTTTCTTT.

As regards this clonotype: One junction end disagrees with the germline gene, perhaps due to a read error. V gene TRBV9 combines with J gene TRBJ2-3; TRBD2 might be the D (6 bases). Looked up from germline, CDR1 is SGDLS and CDR2 is YYNGEE. This CDR3 spans 17 amino acids. The CDR3 bases are TGTGCCAGCAGCGCCCGGGGCCTACGGGAGTTGCCAGATACGCTGTATTTT. It encodes CASSARGLRELPDTLYF.

This clonotype was seen more than once but under ten times. The chain has TRBV10-1 and TRBJ2-3; the match to TRBD2 covers 8 bases. V was clipped by 4 bases and J by 4 bases; unmatched bases: 7. This CDR3 is 15 amino acids long. Germline CDR1 reads WNHNN; CDR2 reads SYGVQD (reference sequence). CDR3 in DNA: TGCGCCAGCAGTGTTCAGGCGGGAGGATCAGATACGCAGTATTTT. Residues: CASSVQAGGSDTQYF.

Many counts were recorded for this clonotype. This chain connects TRBV10-3 to TRBJ2-7; the D gene is possibly TRBD2 (6 bases). This CDR3 is 14 amino acids long. The V end lost 0 bases, the J end lost 5 bases, and 11 bases lay between the germline ends. CDR1 is ENHRY, CDR2 SYGVKD, per germline. CDR3 loop: CAISESTRIDEQYF. As DNA, the CDR3 is TGTGCCATCAGTGAGTCGACTAGGATCGACGAGCAGTACTTC.

This clonotype was detected only a few times. CDR3 sequence (DNA): TGCAGTGCGTCAAGAACAGGGTTGAGCAATCAGCCCCAGCATTTT. Protein: CSASRTGLSNQPQHF. The chain carries TRBV20-1 and TRBJ1-5, with a weak D call TRBD1 (6 bases). Germline CDR1 reads DFQATT; CDR2 reads SNEGSKA (reference sequence). The CDR3 sequence is 15 residues long. V was clipped by 6 bases and J by 1 base, with 16 bases between them.

This clonotype showed up just a few times. This sequence joins TRBV3-1 and TRBJ1-5; D perhaps matches TRBD1 (6 bases). The CDR3 sequence is 12 residues long. V was cut by 4 bases and J by 12 bases, with 13 bases left in between. Germline CDR1 reads LGHDT; CDR2 reads YNNKEL (reference sequence). CDR3 residues: CASSRDQGHQHF. CDR3 in DNA: TGTGCCAGCAGCCGCGACCAGGGACACCAGCATTTT. The whole variable domain, filled in from reference TRBV3-1 and TRBJ1-5, reads DTAVSQTPKYLVTQMGNDKSIKCEQNLGHDTMYWYKQDSKKFLKIMFSYNNKELIINETVPNRFSPKSPDKAHLNLHINSLELGDSAVYFCASSRDQGHQHFGDGTRLSIL.